The clone carrying this T cell receptor beta chain has a count of ten or more. The data were taken from a study of T-cell reconstitution after alpha-beta-depleted transplantation in children. Preparation of the TCRbeta library used unique molecular identifiers. TCRdb re-analysed the PCR reads in MiXCR, keeping a single row per CDR3 protein. The sample shows roughly 200,000 distinct CDR3 sequences, about 15% of them seen only once. V lost 8 bases and J lost 2, with 14 bases in between. The CDR3 extends over 14 amino acids. Germline loops: CDR1 ENHRY, CDR2 SYGVKD. The genes are TRBV10-3 and TRBJ2-3, with TRBD1 as a possible D gene (5 bases). The source was PBMCs from the stem cell graft donor, collected from the stem cell graft. The clonotype comes from a human donor who donated a stem cell graft to a child with acute lymphoblastic leukemia. Written as DNA, the CDR3 is TGTGCCATCGGTCAAGACAGAGTCACAGATACGCAGTATTTT. It encodes CAIGQDRVTDTQYF.